The clone carrying this TCR beta chain occurred a few times. This record comes from a study of molecular identifiers for immune sequencing clone quantification. The germline V gene has CDR1 MGHRA and CDR2 YSYEKL. Trimming removed 5 bases from V and 2 bases from J, with 8 bases in between. CDR3 size: 13 residues. TCRdb fed the PCR reads into MiXCR, producing one record per CDR3 protein. The repertoire includes around 94,000 distinct CDR3 sequences, 30% to 45% of them detected once, and 9.5% to 10% sits in the top ten. Sample: naive CD8+ T cells from blood, with Jurkat cell RNA spiked in. The subset is: FACS-sorted CD8+CD4-CCR7+CD45RA+ naive T cells. V gene TRBV4-1 combines with J gene TRBJ2-3, with D possibly matching TRBD2 (6 bases). This receptor was obtained from a human donor in good health. Some libraries in this study had Jurkat cell RNA spiked in. The CDR3 loop is CASSGGVTDTQYF. The CDR3 bases are TGCGCCAGCAGCGGCGGGGTCACAGATACGCAGTATTTT.